This is a list of T cell receptor beta chains from one sample in a study of shared clonotypes between healthy human individuals. Repertoires were generated with immunoSEQ multiplex PCR, while TCRdb's copy carries only in-frame clones and drops some. In the table there are more than 450,000 clones, around 79% of which are singletons. Sequenced sample: PBMCs. These receptor sequences come from a woman between 40 and 50 years old in good health. Some clones in this sample may be carry-over from other donors' samples. CDR3s include the opening cysteine and the closing phenylalanine or tryptophan. The order of the fields is V gene, D gene, J gene, CDR3 protein, CDR3 DNA. D genes are given only for firm matches.

TRBV5-6	-	TRBJ2-3	CASSLGPAPDTQYF	TGTGCCAGCAGCTTGGGCCCGGCCCCAGATACGCAGTATTTT
TRBV5-6	-	TRBJ2-5	CASSLGTTETQYF	TGTGCCAGCAGCTTGGGGACGACGGAGACCCAGTACTTC
TRBV5-1	TRBD1	TRBJ2-7	CASRRTGTGGDEQYF	TGCGCCAGCAGGAGAACCGGGACAGGGGGCGACGAGCAGTACTTC
TRBV6-1	-	TRBJ1-5	CASSELGNSNQPQHF	TGTGCCAGCAGTGAACTCGGGAATAGCAATCAGCCCCAGCATTTT
TRBV7-3	-	TRBJ2-1	CASSLVDSIYNEQFF	TGTGCCAGCAGCTTAGTGGACAGCATCTACAATGAGCAGTTCTTC
TRBV5-1	TRBD2	TRBJ2-5	CASRPGTSGSTETQYF	TGCGCCAGCAGACCCGGGACTAGCGGGAGTACGGAGACCCAGTACTTC
TRBV7-8	-	TRBJ2-1	CASSLSKPLHSNNEQFF	TGTGCCAGCAGCTTATCGAAACCTCTCCACTCGAACAATGAGCAGTTCTTC
TRBV19	-	TRBJ1-5	CASSHGGGFGNQPQHF	TGTGCCAGTAGTCACGGGGGGGGGTTCGGCAATCAGCCCCAGCATTTT
TRBV7-2	-	TRBJ2-5	CASSSREQETQYF	TGTGCCAGCAGCTCGAGGGAGCAAGAGACCCAGTACTTC
TRBV4-3	TRBD2	TRBJ2-1	CASSQDGTSSYNEQFF	TGCGCCAGCAGCCAAGATGGGACTAGCTCCTACAATGAGCAGTTCTTC